This T cell receptor (beta chain) was recorded in a study of blood T cell repertoires in COVID-19 (dated by TCRdb to the early 2020s). Background on the whole study: Collaborator samples came from the United States, Italy and Spain and covered acute and convalescent phases of COVID-19. The samples were drawn from two sources: the first 160 participants of the ongoing ImmuneRACE study, and 1,000 to 1,500 subjects contributed by 6 global collaborators. A de-identified subject ID, COVID-19 status, age in years and sex were almost always included in the sample metadata. A freely available public database, intended as a resource for researchers studying the immune response to SARS-CoV-2, is where the repertoires were released. The material from the prospective study consisted of cDNA or gDNA derived from T cells, B-cell-depleted T cells, or PBMCs. Subjects who had been exposed to COVID-19, were actively infected with it, or had recovered from it provided the deeply sampled blood TCRbeta repertoires that made up the dataset. Where HLA class I and class II types were available, the types were taken from metadata supplied by the sample provider, not from assay-based typing.

TCRbeta CDR3 regions were amplified from genomic DNA using the immunoSEQ Assay, a bias-controlled multiplex PCR. For the original study's pipeline: The number of nucleated cells in each sample was estimated by amplification of reference gene primers within the assay. To quantify the absolute abundance of each unique TCRbeta CDR3 rearrangement, sequence reads were collapsed and filtered. Productive Simpson clonality was computed per sample as the square root of Simpson's diversity index over productive rearrangements. In its TCRdb copy, this immuneACCESS table keeps in-frame sequences only and misses some clones. Where compared with another copy, unresolved V genes explain less than half of these, and the others have no known cause. That table furnishes V, J and clone size, whereas the DNA furnished D and trimming. This sample holds tens of thousands of clones; 88% were observed only once. The ten top clones hold 11% of the sample.

Here V drops 5 bases and J drops 7 bases, and the junction holds 11 bases not matched to any gene. CDR1 and CDR2, per the germline V gene, are SGHVS and FQNEAQ. From cysteine to phenylalanine, the CDR3 is 14 amino acids long. The entry retains the CDR3 DNA only, 42 bases that are in frame from base 1. Concerning this clone: Its antigen has not been determined. One base away there is no much larger clone; base qualities are not given.

The collaborating institutions used their own protocols to collect whole blood in K2EDTA tubes. For TCRbeta analysis, collaborators shipped samples in one of three forms: frozen whole blood, isolated PBMCs, or DNA extracted from either of those sample types. The study at large found these results: The quantity of clinical and demographic metadata differed by source and by participant and was supplied without curation.

Source material: peripheral blood. The rearrangement combines TRBV7-8 with TRBJ2-7, with TRBD2 identical over 7 junction bases. The clonotype comes from a man at least 80 years old with acute or convalescent COVID-19. The CDR3: CASSRGLGAWEQYF. The DNA sequence is as follows: TGTGCCAGCAGCCGAGGACTAGGGGCCTGGGAGCAGTACTTC.